Below are 29 T cell receptor beta chains sequenced from a single sample in a study of response to subunit inactivated influenza vaccine (dated by TCRdb to the late 2010s). Libraries were constructed by RT-PCR. Sequencing was performed on an Illumina HiSeq 2500. TCRdb cleaned the public reads at Q25 with fastp, built clones with MiXCR and kept in-frame beta chains. One record per CDR3 amino acid sequence lists the most common genes and DNA. Present in this sample are hundreds of thousands of distinct CDR3 sequences, approximately 11% of which were seen just once. The ten top clones hold over 9.5% of the sample. The time point label, as the study defines it: more than 40 days after influenza vaccine administration. The sequenced sample was PBMCs from blood, obtained about 40 days after vaccination. These receptors were collected from a man aged 45-65 years who received an inactivated influenza vaccine. Donor details come from another sample of the same person, matched by shared clones.

This clonotype was seen a handful of times. The genes are TRBV5-1 and TRBJ1-2, with 7 bases fitting TRBD1. Germline loops: CDR1 SGHRS, CDR2 YFSETQ. CDR3 size: 16 residues. V lost 0 bases, J lost 4 bases, and 9 bases stayed unmatched. CDR3 loop: CASSLASGQNIYGYTF. CDR3 sequence (DNA): TGCGCCAGCAGCTTGGCATCGGGACAGAACATCTATGGCTACACCTTC.

V is TRBV27 and J is TRBJ2-1; 7 positions match TRBD2. Germline V gene data show CDR1 as MNHEY and CDR2 as SMNVEV (reference sequence). The CDR3 loop spans 15 amino acids. With V trimmed by 5 bases and J by 8 bases, 12 bases remained unmatched. The CDR3 region is CASSPRTSWGDEQFF. The CDR3 region has the DNA TGTGCCAGCAGTCCCAGGACTAGTTGGGGCGATGAGCAGTTCTTC.

This clonotype appeared a few times. This sequence joins TRBV6-1 and TRBJ1-1; 8 nucleotides agree with TRBD1. The CDR3 sequence is 15 residues long. J lost 4 bases, V lost 1 base, and 5 bases had no gene match. Per germline, CDR1 MNHNS and CDR2 SASEGT. The CDR3 region is CASSEVGQGVTEAFF. The CDR3 DNA reads TGTGCCAGCAGTGAAGTAGGACAGGGTGTCACTGAAGCTTTCTTT.

This clonotype came up a few times. The J gene is TRBJ2-1, the V gene TRBV20-1; no reliable D call. Germline V gives CDR1 DFQATT, CDR2 SNEGSKA (reference sequence). The CDR3 is 13 residues long. Deletions cut 6 bases from V and 9 bases from J, with 18 bases between. The CDR3 bases are TGCAGTGCCCGACGTCAGCGACTGGGTGAGCAGTTCTTC. Amino acid sequence: CSARRQRLGEQFF.

The chain joins TRBV20-1 to TRBJ2-1, with 10 bases identical to TRBD2. This CDR3 has 16 amino acids. The germline gives CDR1 DFQATT, CDR2 SNEGSKA (reference sequence). Losses at the gene ends were 5 bases for V and 3 bases for J; bases not matched to a gene: 10. CDR3 sequence (DNA): TGCAGTGCTTATCGGACTAGCGGACAAAACTACAATGAGCAGTTCTTC. Amino acid sequence: CSAYRTSGQNYNEQFF.

This clonotype was detected a few times. The rearrangement joins TRBV24-1 to TRBJ2-3, with 8 bases identical to TRBD2. The CDR3 loop spans 16 amino acids. The V segment lost 1 base and the J segment 5 bases; nucleotides outside the gene matches: 7. Germline CDR1 reads KGHDR; CDR2 reads SFDVKD. Here the CDR3 DNA reads TGTGCCACCAGTGATTTCCTGGCGGGAGGTGAAGATACGCAGTATTTT. As protein: CATSDFLAGGEDTQYF.

This clonotype was seen repeatedly, ten times or more. The rearrangement uses TRBV12-3 or TRBV12-4 and TRBJ1-4, with a tentative D call TRBD1 (6 bases). This CDR3 has 14 amino acids. Trimming removed 6 bases at V and 0 bases at J, with 8 bases between. In DNA, the CDR3 is TGTGCCAGCAGAGACAGGCCAACTAATGAAAAACTGTTTTTT. Protein product: CASRDRPTNEKLFF.

This clonotype occurred a few times. The rearrangement joins TRBV12-3 or TRBV12-4 to TRBJ2-2; D remains unclear. V lost 5 bases to trimming and J lost 2 bases, with 9 bases between them. This CDR3 region has 14 residues. The CDR3 protein is CASSNAGNTGELFF. The DNA of the CDR3 is TGTGCCAGCAGTAACGCCGGTAACACCGGGGAGCTGTTTTTT.

This clonotype was observed a few times. This chain joins TRBV9 and TRBJ2-7; D remains ambiguous. The ends were cut back, 3 bases at V and 2 bases at J, with 12 bases in the middle. This CDR3 is 14 amino acids long. Germline-derived CDR1 and CDR2 are SGDLS and YYNGEE. The CDR3 here is CASSARVGAYEQYF. The CDR3 DNA sequence: TGTGCCAGCAGCGCCCGTGTCGGAGCCTACGAGCAGTACTTC.

This clonotype was counted between two and nine times. The J gene is TRBJ2-2, the V gene TRBV12-3 or TRBV12-4; 7 bases match TRBD2. The length of the CDR3 is 17 residues. V dropped 1 base and J dropped 4; count of bases not matched to a gene: 9. The CDR3 sequence: CASSLGWGGAVTGELFF. The CDR3 nucleotides read TGTGCCAGCAGTTTAGGATGGGGGGGTGCAGTCACCGGGGAGCTGTTTTTT.

This chain connects TRBV20-1 to TRBJ2-7, with D possibly being TRBD2 (5 bases). The germline V gene has CDR1 DFQATT and CDR2 SNEGSKA (reference sequence). This CDR3 has 15 residues. Deletions cut 0 bases from V and 2 bases from J, with 14 bases between. This chain's CDR3 is CSARDRTGFTYEQYF. CDR3 sequence (DNA): TGCAGTGCTAGAGATCGTACGGGATTCACCTACGAGCAGTACTTC.

This clonotype was picked up a small number of times. CDR3 loop: CASSGGGADSPLHF. The CDR3 bases are TGTGCCAGCAGCGGGGGGGGCGCAGATTCACCCCTCCACTTT. V usage is TRBV11-2 and J usage is TRBJ1-6, with a weak D call TRBD1 (6 bases). This CDR3 comprises 14 residues. Germline-derived CDR1 and CDR2 are SGHAT and FQNNGV. The germline V and J ends were trimmed by 5 bases and 8 bases, with 13 bases remaining between them. Supplemented by reference TRBV11-2 and TRBJ1-6, the full variable domain reads EAGVAQSPRYKIIEKRQSVAFWCNPISGHATLYWYQQILGQGPKLLIQFQNNGVVDDSQLPKDRFSAERLKGVDSTLKIQPAKLEDSAVYLCASSGGGADSPLHFGNGTRLTVT.

This clonotype appeared many times. The J gene is TRBJ1-5, the V gene TRBV5-1; TRBD1 matches 8 bases. Germline V lookup: CDR1 SGHRS, CDR2 YFSETQ. This CDR3 is 15 amino acids long. V lost 4 bases to trimming and J lost 7 bases; unmatched junction nucleotides: 10. Here the CDR3 reads CASSPGQGPGQPQHF. CDR3 sequence (DNA): TGCGCCAGCAGCCCAGGACAGGGCCCCGGACAGCCCCAGCATTTT.

This clonotype was found many times. This chain uses TRBV20-1 with TRBJ2-7, with a weak D call TRBD1 (6 bases). V was cut by 0 bases and J by 3 bases, with 12 bases left in between. The CDR3 runs 14 residues. Germline lookup yields CDR1 DFQATT and CDR2 SNEGSKA (reference sequence). CDR3 sequence reads: CSARDAGAGYEQYF. The CDR3 DNA follows: TGCAGTGCTAGAGATGCAGGGGCTGGCTACGAGCAGTACTTC.

The chain employs TRBV9 and TRBJ2-5; TRBD2 matches at 12 bases. The CDR3 loop spans 15 amino acids. Germline CDR1 SGDLS, CDR2 YYNGEE. After removal of 4 bases from V and 2 bases from J, the junction contained 3 bases not matched to a gene. The CDR3 DNA follows: TGTGCCAGCAGCTGGGGGACTAGCGGGCAAGAGACCCAGTACTTC. Encoded protein: CASSWGTSGQETQYF.

The chain recombines TRBV11-2 with TRBJ2-1; TRBD1 is a possible D gene (5 bases). Germline CDR1 and CDR2: SGHAT and FQNNGV. The CDR3 sequence is 13 residues long. Trimming removed 5 bases from V and 6 bases from J, with 11 bases in between. The CDR3 loop reads CASSVGVGNEQFF. The CDR3 DNA follows: TGTGCCAGCAGCGTAGGGGTAGGCAATGAGCAGTTCTTC.

This clonotype has more than one count but fewer than ten. The genes are TRBV18 and TRBJ2-5; unclear D gene. Per germline, CDR1 KGHSH and CDR2 LQKENI. V dropped 2 bases and J dropped 5 bases, with 9 bases sitting between them. The CDR3 length is 13 residues. CDR3 amino acids: CASSPATWETQYF. In DNA form, the CDR3 reads TGTGCCAGCTCACCAGCCACCTGGGAGACCCAGTACTTC. The full variable domain, rest sourced from reference TRBV18 and TRBJ2-5, is NAGVMQNPRHLVRRRGQEARLRCSPMKGHSHVYWYRQLPEEGLKFMVYLQKENIIDESGMPKERFSAEFPKEGPSILRIQQVVRGDSAAYFCASSPATWETQYFGPGTRLLVL.

This clonotype was seen once. This chain joins TRBV20-1 and TRBJ2-3; D gene ambiguous. The CDR3 covers 17 residues. Trimming pared 0 bases from V and 1 base from J, leaving 17 bases between. CDR1 is DFQATT and CDR2 is SNEGSKA in the germline V gene (reference sequence). CDR3 nucleotides: TGCAGTGCTAGAGATCTTATCAGGACCGTCCGCACAGATACGCAGTATTTT. The encoded protein is CSARDLIRTVRTDTQYF.

This CDR3 is CSARDPQINEQFF. CDR3 bases: TGCAGTGCTAGAGACCCTCAGATCAATGAGCAGTTCTTC. The chain joins TRBV20-1 to TRBJ2-1; D unclear. Trimming left V 0 bases short and J 6 bases short, with 9 bases between. This CDR3 has 13 amino acids. Germline CDR1 is DFQATT and CDR2 is SNEGSKA (reference sequence).

The rearrangement joins TRBV7-3 to TRBJ2-6; D uncertain. V was pared by 1 base and J by 4 bases, with 8 bases between. From germline, CDR1 is SGHTA and CDR2 FQGTGA. This CDR3 has 15 residues. CDR3: CASSLRRAGANVLTF. The CDR3, as DNA: TGTGCCAGCAGCTTAAGAAGGGCGGGGGCCAACGTCCTGACTTTC.

This clonotype was detected many times. The rearrangement links TRBV7-8 to TRBJ2-1; TRBD2 agrees at 9 bases. V shed 2 bases and J 4 bases; nucleotides not matched to a gene: 3. CDR1 is SGHVS, CDR2 FQNEAQ, per germline. CDR3 length: 15 amino acids. The CDR3 DNA sequence: TGTGCCAGCAGCTTACAGGGACTAGCTTACAATGAGCAGTTCTTC. Protein: CASSLQGLAYNEQFF.

This chain connects TRBV12-3 or TRBV12-4 to TRBJ2-7; TRBD1 matches at 7 bases. After removal of 5 bases from V and 2 bases from J, the junction contained 9 bases not matched to a gene. The CDR3 contains 15 residues. CDR3 sequence (DNA): TGTGCCAGCAGTCCAACAGGGGAAGGAGCCTACGAGCAGTACTTC. It specifies CASSPTGEGAYEQYF.

This clonotype has at least ten counts. The rearrangement uses TRBV5-1 and TRBJ1-1; perhaps TRBD1 as D (5 bases). CDR1 and CDR2 (germline): SGHRS, YFSETQ. CDR3 length: 14 amino acids. The V and J ends lost 2 bases and 0 bases respectively, with 8 bases between them. CDR3 nucleotide sequence: TGCGCCAGCAGCTTTGGGACGGTGAACACTGAAGCTTTCTTT. Translation: CASSFGTVNTEAFF.

This clonotype was seen at least ten times. This chain joins TRBV12-3 or TRBV12-4 and TRBJ2-3, with D perhaps TRBD1 (6 bases). The CDR3 loop spans 15 amino acids. V lost 5 bases and J 2 bases, leaving 14 bases between the germline ends. CDR3 in amino acids: CASSGPGHDTDTQYF. In nucleotides, the CDR3 is TGTGCCAGCAGTGGACCGGGACACGACACAGATACGCAGTATTTT.

This clonotype has at least ten counts. The chain carries TRBV20-1 and TRBJ2-2, with D possibly called TRBD1 or TRBD2 (5 bases each). Trimming cost V 0 bases and J 6 bases, with 5 bases left between them. Germline loops: CDR1 DFQATT, CDR2 SNEGSKA (reference sequence). The CDR3 has 12 amino acids. This chain's CDR3 is CSAREGAGELFF. The CDR3 DNA follows: TGCAGTGCTAGAGAGGGGGCCGGGGAGCTGTTTTTT.

Many counts were recorded for this clonotype. V is TRBV5-1 and J is TRBJ1-3; D gene uncertain. Germline V CDR1 and CDR2: SGHRS, YFSETQ. The CDR3 is 15 amino acids. Deletions cut 0 bases from V and 0 bases from J, with 7 bases between. This chain's CDR3 is CASSLDGNSGNTIYF. The CDR3 region has the DNA TGCGCCAGCAGCTTGGACGGGAACTCTGGAAACACCATATATTTT.

This clonotype was counted many times. This rearrangement joins TRBV20-1 to TRBJ2-7; TRBD2 matches at 12 bases. The CDR3 totals 15 residues. Germline loops: CDR1 DFQATT, CDR2 SNEGSKA (reference sequence). V dropped 5 bases and J dropped 5; count of bases not matched to a gene: 10. The CDR3 coding sequence is TGCAGTGCTCAAGCAGGGACTAGCGGGCCCAACGAGCAGTACTTC. It specifies CSAQAGTSGPNEQYF.

This clonotype was detected ten times or more. The rearrangement joins TRBV20-1 to TRBJ1-6, with 8 nucleotides matching TRBD1. Germline V gives CDR1 DFQATT, CDR2 SNEGSKA (reference sequence). The V and J ends lost 6 bases and 8 bases, in that order; junction bases with no gene match: 3. The CDR3 sequence is 12 residues long. CDR3 loop: CSAKTGDSPLHF. The CDR3 nucleotides read TGCAGTGCAAAGACAGGGGATTCACCCCTCCACTTT.

At least ten counts were recorded for this clonotype. The germline gene is not matched at one end of the junction; a read error may be the cause. The chain is built from TRBV11-2 and TRBJ2-7, with D hard to call. The length of the CDR3 is 11 residues. In germline, CDR1 is SGHAT, CDR2 FQNNGV. CDR3 loop: CASSLVGEQYF. The CDR3 region has the DNA TGCGCCAGCAGCTTGGTGGGGGAGCAGTACTTC.